These 26 T cell receptor beta chains share one sample of origin, sequenced in a study of blood T cell repertoires in COVID-19. The assay was immunoSEQ multiplex PCR, and TCRdb's table has in-frame clones only and misses some. The profile shows approximately 100,000 clones, approximately 90% of them singletons. Input material: peripheral blood. These receptors all stem from a human donor with acute or convalescent COVID-19. The donor label of this sample is uncertain.

The chain uses TRBV5-1 and TRBJ1-5; D remains unclear. With 0 bases removed from V and 6 bases from J, the gap between germline ends came to 10 bases. Germline loops: CDR1 SGHRS, CDR2 YFSETQ. This CDR3 comprises 14 residues. The CDR3 bases are TGCGCCAGCAGCTTGGGAAGCCGGGGTCAGCCCCAGCATTTT. Protein: CASSLGSRGQPQHF.

The rearrangement links TRBV6-2 or TRBV6-3 to TRBJ2-1; 12 nucleotides align to TRBD2. CDR3 length: 14 amino acids. CDR1 and CDR2 (germline): MNHEY, SVGEGT. Trimming cost V 2 bases and J 7 bases; bases outside gene matches: 0. The CDR3 protein is CASSYGLAGNEQFF. The CDR3 coding sequence is TGTGCCAGCAGTTACGGACTAGCGGGAAATGAGCAGTTCTTC.

J is TRBJ1-2 and V is TRBV7-3; 8 positions match TRBD1. CDR1 is SGHTA, CDR2 FQGTGA, per germline. The CDR3 extends over 15 amino acids. J gave up 8 bases and V 1 base, and 9 bases lay outside the gene matches. The CDR3 coding sequence is TGTGCCAGCAGCTTAAATCCGACAGGGGCTGGGGGCTACACCTTC. It specifies CASSLNPTGAGGYTF.

Details on this clone: Other DNA variants within this sample encode the same CDR3. The CDR3 DNA is TGTGCCTGGAGTCCTCTAGCGGGAGTTTCGTACGAGCAGTACTTC. It translates to CAWSPLAGVSYEQYF. V is TRBV30 and J is TRBJ2-7, with 10 bases fitting TRBD2. This CDR3 has 15 amino acids. Unmatched junction bases numbered 8, after V lost 2 bases and J lost 4 bases. Per the germline V gene, CDR1 is GTSNPN and CDR2 is SVGIG (reference sequence).

The genes are TRBV3-1 (or the pseudogene TRBV3-2) and TRBJ1-4; D is undetermined. Germline V lookup: CDR1 LGHDT, CDR2 YNNKEL (reference sequence). Trimming left V 1 base short and J 10 bases short, with 10 bases between. This CDR3 contains 13 residues. The CDR3 loop is CASSQARALKLFF. CDR3 nucleotide sequence: TGTGCCAGCAGCCAAGCGCGGGCCTTAAAACTGTTTTTT.

The chain couples TRBV28 to TRBJ1-1; a possible D gene is TRBD1 (6 bases). V shed 6 bases and J shed 4 bases, with 15 bases lying between them. CDR1 MDHEN and CDR2 SYDVKM come from the germline V gene. The CDR3 is 14 residues long. DNA for the CDR3: TGTGCCAGCAGATATAACAGGGCGGGCACTGAAGCTTTCTTT. This translates into CASRYNRAGTEAFF.

The chain is built from TRBV18 and TRBJ1-1; 7 bases are shared with TRBD1. From germline, CDR1 is KGHSH and CDR2 LQKENI. CDR3 length: 18 residues. V shed 2 bases, J shed 1 base, and the junction held 13 bases outside the gene matches. CDR3 in amino acids: CASSPFFRQGMGNTEAFF. The DNA of the CDR3 is TGTGCCAGCTCACCATTTTTTCGACAGGGTATGGGGAACACTGAAGCTTTCTTT.

The V call is TRBV12-3 or TRBV12-4, the J call TRBJ1-4; D is possibly TRBD1 (5 bases). Trimming took off 5 bases at V and 6 bases at J, with 10 bases between the two ends. This CDR3 has 13 residues. The CDR3: CASSKGRDEKLFF. The CDR3 nucleotides read TGTGCCAGCAGTAAGGGCAGGGATGAAAAACTGTTTTTT.

This chain's CDR3 is CASSREETGTRGKQYF. The CDR3 nucleotides read TGTGCCAGTAGTAGAGAGGAGACAGGAACCCGAGGGAAGCAGTACTTC. V gene TRBV19 combines with J gene TRBJ2-7; possible D gene TRBD1, 6 bases. V lost 4 bases, J lost 8 bases, and 24 bases lay in between. CDR1 LNHDA and CDR2 SQIVND come from the germline V gene (reference sequence). The CDR3 sequence is 16 residues long.

J is TRBJ1-5 and V is TRBV10-3; 9 bases line up with TRBD1. This CDR3 comprises 14 residues. Per the germline V gene, CDR1 is ENHRY and CDR2 is SYGVKD. The V gene end was trimmed by 10 bases and the J gene end by 2 bases; junction bases not matched to a gene: 6. Written as DNA, the CDR3 is TGTGCCACCAGGGACAGGGCTGGCAATCAGCCCCAGCATTTT. Translated, it gives CATRDRAGNQPQHF.

The genes are TRBV4-3 and TRBJ1-5, with 8 bases that match TRBD1. Per the germline V gene, CDR1 is LGHNA and CDR2 is YSLEER. The CDR3 is 13 amino acids. V lost 3 bases to trimming and J lost 11 bases; unmatched junction nucleotides: 6. The CDR3 bases are TGCGCCAGCAGCCAGGATACAGGGGGGTCCCAGCATTTT. Encoded protein: CASSQDTGGSQHF.

The CDR3 loop reads CASHEPGLAGLNNEQFF. For the CDR3, the DNA is TGTGCCAGCCACGAACCGGGACTAGCGGGACTAAACAATGAGCAGTTCTTC. This sequence joins TRBV28 and TRBJ2-1; 13 bases are a match to TRBD2. The CDR3 covers 17 residues. V lost 8 bases to trimming and J lost 5 bases; unmatched junction nucleotides: 12. Germline CDR1 MDHEN, CDR2 SYDVKM.

The chain joins TRBV6-5 to TRBJ1-5; unclear D gene. Trimming left V 7 bases short and J 5 bases short, with 15 bases between. From germline, CDR1 is MNHEY and CDR2 SVGAGI. This CDR3 has 14 amino acids. The CDR3: CASMRRTRDQPQHF. DNA for the CDR3: TGTGCCAGCATGCGAAGGACTCGCGATCAGCCCCAGCATTTT.

The chain employs TRBV24-1 and TRBJ2-3; maybe TRBD1 (5 bases). The V gene's germline CDR1 is KGHDR and CDR2 SFDVKD. The V end lost 4 bases, the J end lost 3 bases, and 13 bases lay between the germline ends. This CDR3 has 15 residues. This chain's CDR3 is CATSDPQPGTDTQYF. The CDR3, as DNA: TGTGCCACCAGTGACCCCCAGCCAGGGACAGATACGCAGTATTTT.

The chain has TRBV19 and TRBJ1-1; D is perhaps TRBD1 (6 bases). V gave up 6 bases and J gave up 1 base, with 21 bases separating them. Germline V CDR1 and CDR2: LNHDA, SQIVND (reference sequence). The CDR3 length is 17 residues. The CDR3 nucleotides read TGTGCCAGTAGAAATAGGGGACACGGCGGAAGGAACACTGAAGCTTTCTTT. This gives the protein CASRNRGHGGRNTEAFF.

The J gene is TRBJ2-1, the V gene TRBV4-2, with a possible D match to TRBD2 (6 bases). Germline-derived CDR1 and CDR2 are LGHNA and YNFKEQ. This CDR3 is built from 14 residues. Trimming removed 1 base at V and 4 bases at J, with 8 bases between. For the CDR3, the DNA is TGTGCCAGCAGCCAAGCGGGGGAATACAATGAGCAGTTCTTC. Amino acid sequence: CASSQAGEYNEQFF.

CDR3 sequence: CASSETSGSYEQYF. CDR3 nucleotide sequence: TGCGCCAGCAGTGAGACTAGCGGCTCCTACGAGCAGTACTTC. The chain combines TRBV10-1 with TRBJ2-7, with 8 bases fitting TRBD2. The length of the CDR3 is 14 residues. CDR1 is WNHNN and CDR2 is SYGVQD in the germline V gene (reference sequence). The trim removed 2 bases at V and 0 bases at J, leaving 0 bases unmatched.

The chain recombines TRBV6-5 with TRBJ1-5, with D possibly TRBD1 on 6 matching bases. The CDR3 runs to 13 residues. Germline assignment: CDR1 MNHEY and CDR2 SVGAGI. Between the trimmed V and J ends, which lost 8 bases and 4 bases, there was a span of 12 bases. CDR3 in DNA: TGTGCCAGCGTTGGGACATCTAATCAGCCCCAGCATTTT. Translation gives CASVGTSNQPQHF.

This clone was detected once. The chain couples TRBV11-2 to TRBJ2-1; TRBD2 agrees at 8 bases. V shed 3 bases and J 2 bases; nucleotides not matched to a gene: 6. Germline V gives CDR1 SGHAT, CDR2 FQNNGV. This CDR3 comprises 16 residues. CDR3 bases: TGTGCCAGCAGCTTTTCTAGCGGGTTCGCCTACAATGAGCAGTTCTTC. Protein: CASSFSSGFAYNEQFF.

The chain employs TRBV7-2 and TRBJ2-7; 9 nucleotides match TRBD1. CDR1 and CDR2 (germline): SGHTA, FQGNSA. This CDR3 spans 15 amino acids. V was clipped by 6 bases and J by 5 bases; unmatched bases: 11. In DNA form, the CDR3 reads TGTGCCAGCAGTCCTTCGGGGACAGGGATCGACGAGCAGTACTTC. Translating it yields CASSPSGTGIDEQYF.

V and J are TRBV24-1 and TRBJ2-3; D not certain. The V gene's germline CDR1 is KGHDR and CDR2 SFDVKD. The V end lost 5 bases, the J end lost 1 base, and 9 bases lay between the germline ends. This CDR3 is 14 amino acids long. The CDR3 sequence is CATSGIDGTDTQYF. For the CDR3, the DNA is TGTGCCACCAGTGGTATAGATGGCACAGATACGCAGTATTTT.

The chain recombines TRBV5-1 with TRBJ2-3; 8 bases are shared with TRBD1. The trim removed 1 base at V and 4 bases at J, leaving 5 bases unmatched. CDR1 and CDR2 from the germline V gene are SGHRS and YFSETQ. There are 15 residues in the CDR3. CDR3 in amino acids: CASSLMTGAADTQYF. CDR3 DNA: TGCGCCAGCAGCTTGATGACAGGGGCGGCAGATACGCAGTATTTT.

In its sample, this clone was seen once. The chain couples TRBV29-1 to TRBJ1-2, with D tentatively TRBD1 (6 bases). Trimming cost V 6 bases and J 0 bases, with 11 bases left between them. Germline V gives CDR1 SQVTM, CDR2 ANQGSEA. CDR3 length equals 13 residues. The CDR3 nucleotides are TGCAGCGTCCGGGACACCACTAACTATGGCTACACCTTC. Translated, it gives CSVRDTTNYGYTF.

V usage is TRBV9 and J usage is TRBJ1-5; D not resolved. Per germline, CDR1 SGDLS and CDR2 YYNGEE. Deletions cut 0 bases from V and 6 bases from J, with 19 bases between. The CDR3 spans 17 residues. Here the CDR3 reads CASSVGETIARGQPQHF. CDR3 coding DNA: TGTGCCAGCAGCGTAGGTGAAACTATCGCCCGTGGTCAGCCCCAGCATTTT. The variable domain in full, completed from reference TRBV9 and TRBJ1-5, reads DSGVTQTPKHLITATGQRVTLRCSPRSGDLSVYWYQQSLDQGLQFLIQYYNGEERAKGNILERFSAQQFPDLHSELNLSSLELGDSALYFCASSVGETIARGQPQHFGDGTRLSIL.

The chain combines TRBV7-7 with TRBJ2-3; D is perhaps TRBD2 (5 bases). Germline values: CDR1 SSHAT, CDR2 FNYEAQ (reference sequence). The CDR3 extends over 15 amino acids. Trimming shortened V by 1 base and J by 2 bases, and 10 bases separated the two germline ends. Written as DNA, the CDR3 is TGTGCCAGCAGCTTAGGGCCGGGGAACACAGATACGCAGTATTTT. It translates to CASSLGPGNTDTQYF.

This chain connects TRBV10-3 to TRBJ2-7; the match to TRBD2 covers 10 bases. This CDR3 contains 15 residues. From germline, CDR1 is ENHRY and CDR2 SYGVKD. V shed 0 bases, J shed 7 bases, and the junction held 6 bases outside the gene matches. In DNA form, the CDR3 reads TGTGCCATCAGTGAGTCGGCTAGCGGGAGAGATGAGCAGTACTTC. Protein: CAISESASGRDEQYF.